The next 6 T cell receptor beta chains were all read from a single sample in a study of cytomegalovirus exposure and HLA in healthy donors (dated by TCRdb to 2016 to 2017). Libraries were built with the immunoSEQ multiplex PCR assay. For the multiplex PCR, a mixture combining 60 forward primers for TCR Vbeta segments and 13 reverse primers for TCR Jbeta segments was used. This immuneACCESS table, as held by TCRdb, lists in-frame sequences with V and J called but not all clones. Of the missing ones, under half trace to an unresolved V gene in checked studies; the others have no known cause. In all, the sample holds 150,000 to 200,000 clones, and about 70% of those were seen once. The biggest ten clones account for just under 4.5% of the sample. The material sequenced was PBMCs. Receptor source: a woman under 30 in good health and CMV-seropositive.

V gene TRBV27 combines with J gene TRBJ1-5; TRBD1 aligns across 8 bases. In germline, CDR1 is MNHEY, CDR2 SMNVEV (reference sequence). The CDR3 extends over 14 amino acids. The V and J ends lost 4 bases and 6 bases, in that order; junction bases with no gene match: 5. CDR3 bases: TGTGCCAGCAGTTACAGGGGGTCGGGTCAGCCCCAGCATTTT. This encodes CASSYRGSGQPQHF.

The chain has TRBV5-8 and TRBJ2-1; 11 bases match TRBD1. The CDR3 loop spans 14 amino acids. The V gene's germline CDR1 is SGHTS and CDR2 YDEGEE. Trimming cost V 4 bases and J 4 bases; bases outside gene matches: 1. The DNA of the CDR3 is TGTGCCAGCAGCCGGGACAGGGGGTACAATGAGCAGTTCTTC. Its translation: CASSRDRGYNEQFF.

The V call is TRBV7-8, the J call TRBJ1-2, with a weak D call TRBD1 (5 bases). The CDR3 totals 15 residues. Per the germline V gene, CDR1 is SGHVS and CDR2 is FQNEAQ. Trimming cost V 4 bases and J 5 bases, with 17 bases left between them. CDR3 residues: CASSSRQRLQYGYTF. The DNA of the CDR3 is TGTGCCAGCAGCTCTCGACAGCGACTTCAATATGGCTACACCTTC.

This chain connects TRBV5-6 to TRBJ2-7, with TRBD1 matching 10 bases. The V gene end was trimmed by 3 bases and the J gene end by 2 bases; junction bases not matched to a gene: 2. The CDR3 extends over 14 amino acids. The germline CDR1 and CDR2 sequences are SGHDT and YYEEEE. For the CDR3, the DNA is TGTGCCAGCAGCTCTGACAGGGGGCCCTACGAGCAGTACTTC. Its protein product is CASSSDRGPYEQYF.

The V call is TRBV7-3, the J call TRBJ2-5; TRBD2 might be the D (5 bases). Between the trimmed V and J ends, which lost 5 bases and 1 base, there was a span of 8 bases. This CDR3 contains 13 residues. CDR1 is SGHTA, CDR2 FQGTGA, per germline. In DNA form, the CDR3 reads TGTGCCAGCAGCGGAGGTTCCCAAGAGACCCAGTACTTC. Translated, it gives CASSGGSQETQYF.

This chain joins TRBV5-1 and TRBJ1-1; 8 bases agree with TRBD1. With V trimmed by 5 bases and J by 5 bases, 2 bases remained unmatched. There are 12 residues in the CDR3. CDR1 is SGHRS, CDR2 YFSETQ, per germline. The CDR3 protein is CASRDRETEAFF. The CDR3 nucleotides are TGCGCCAGCAGGGACAGGGAGACTGAAGCTTTCTTT.